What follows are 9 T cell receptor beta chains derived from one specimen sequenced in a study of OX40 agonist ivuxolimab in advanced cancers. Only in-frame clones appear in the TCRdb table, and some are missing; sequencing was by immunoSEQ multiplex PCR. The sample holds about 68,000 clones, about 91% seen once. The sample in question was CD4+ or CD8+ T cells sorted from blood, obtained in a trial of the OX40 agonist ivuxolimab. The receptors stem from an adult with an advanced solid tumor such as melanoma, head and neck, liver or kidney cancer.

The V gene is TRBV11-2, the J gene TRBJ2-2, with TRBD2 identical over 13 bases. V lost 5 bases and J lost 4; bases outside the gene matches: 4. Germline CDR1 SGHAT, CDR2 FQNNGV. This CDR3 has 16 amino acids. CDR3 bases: TGTGCCAGCAGCGAGAGACTAGCGGGAGGCACCGGGGAGCTGTTTTTT. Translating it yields CASSERLAGGTGELFF.

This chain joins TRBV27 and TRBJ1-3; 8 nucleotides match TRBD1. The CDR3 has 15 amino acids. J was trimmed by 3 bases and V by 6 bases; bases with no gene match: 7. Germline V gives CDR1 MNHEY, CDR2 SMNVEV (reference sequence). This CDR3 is CASRTGESGGNTIYF. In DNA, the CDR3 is TGTGCCAGCAGGACAGGGGAGTCGGGTGGAAACACCATATATTTT.

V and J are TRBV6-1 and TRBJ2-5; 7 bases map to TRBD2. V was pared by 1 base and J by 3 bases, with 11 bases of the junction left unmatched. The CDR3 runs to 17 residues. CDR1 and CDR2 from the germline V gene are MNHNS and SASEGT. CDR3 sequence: CASSEGVGGSPEETQYF. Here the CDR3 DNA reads TGTGCCAGCAGTGAAGGGGTCGGCGGGAGCCCCGAAGAGACCCAGTACTTC.

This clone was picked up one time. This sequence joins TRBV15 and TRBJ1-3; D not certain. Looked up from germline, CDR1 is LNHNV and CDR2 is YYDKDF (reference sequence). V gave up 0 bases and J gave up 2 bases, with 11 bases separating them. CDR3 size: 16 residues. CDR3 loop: CATSRDQSGPGNTIYF. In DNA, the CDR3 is TGTGCCACCAGCAGAGATCAGTCCGGACCTGGAAACACCATATATTTT. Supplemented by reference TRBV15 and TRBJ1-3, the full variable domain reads DAMVIQNPRYQVTQFGKPVTLSCSQTLNHNVMYWYQQKSSQAPKLLFHYYDKDFNNEADTPDNFQSRRPNTSFCFLDIRSPGLGDTAMYLCATSRDQSGPGNTIYFGEGSWLTVV.

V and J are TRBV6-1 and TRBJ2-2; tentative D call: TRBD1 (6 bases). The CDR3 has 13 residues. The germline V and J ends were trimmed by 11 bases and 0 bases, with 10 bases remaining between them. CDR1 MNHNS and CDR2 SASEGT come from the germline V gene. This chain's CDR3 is CAGQQPNTGELFF. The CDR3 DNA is TGTGCCGGACAGCAACCGAACACCGGGGAGCTGTTTTTT.

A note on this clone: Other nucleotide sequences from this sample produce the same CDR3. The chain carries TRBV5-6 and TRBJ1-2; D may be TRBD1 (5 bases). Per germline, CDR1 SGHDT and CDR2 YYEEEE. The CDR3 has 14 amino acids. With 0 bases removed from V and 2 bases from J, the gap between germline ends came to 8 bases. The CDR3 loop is CASSLGQKNYGYTF. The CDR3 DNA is TGTGCCAGCAGCTTGGGACAGAAAAACTATGGCTACACCTTC.

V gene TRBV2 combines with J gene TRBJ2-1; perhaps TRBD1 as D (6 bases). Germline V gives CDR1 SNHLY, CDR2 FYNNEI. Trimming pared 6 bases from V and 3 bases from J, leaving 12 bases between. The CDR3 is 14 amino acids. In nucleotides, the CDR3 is TGTGCCAGCAGAGCCGGGACAAACTACAATGAGCAGTTCTTC. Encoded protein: CASRAGTNYNEQFF.

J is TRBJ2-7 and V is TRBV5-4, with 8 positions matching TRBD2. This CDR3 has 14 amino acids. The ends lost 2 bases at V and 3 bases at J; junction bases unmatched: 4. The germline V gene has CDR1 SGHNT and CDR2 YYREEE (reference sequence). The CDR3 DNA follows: TGTGCCAGCAGCTTAATCGGGAGGGACTACGAGCAGTACTTC. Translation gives CASSLIGRDYEQYF.

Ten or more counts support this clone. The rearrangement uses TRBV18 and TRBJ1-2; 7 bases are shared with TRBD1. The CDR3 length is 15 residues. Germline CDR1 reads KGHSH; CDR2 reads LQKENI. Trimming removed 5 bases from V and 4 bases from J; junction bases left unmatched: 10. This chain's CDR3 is CASSEIGWDSYGYTF. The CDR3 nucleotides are TGTGCCAGCTCAGAGATAGGCTGGGACAGCTATGGCTACACCTTC.